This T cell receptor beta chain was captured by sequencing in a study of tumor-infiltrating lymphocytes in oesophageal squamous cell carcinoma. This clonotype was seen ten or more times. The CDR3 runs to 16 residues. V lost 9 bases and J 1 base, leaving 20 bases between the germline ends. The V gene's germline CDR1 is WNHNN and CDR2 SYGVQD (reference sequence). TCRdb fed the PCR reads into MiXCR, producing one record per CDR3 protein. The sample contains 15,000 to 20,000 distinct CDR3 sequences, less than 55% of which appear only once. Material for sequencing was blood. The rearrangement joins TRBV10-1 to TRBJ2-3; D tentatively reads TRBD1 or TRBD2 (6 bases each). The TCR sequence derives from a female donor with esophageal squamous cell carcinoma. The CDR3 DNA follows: TGCGCCAGACCCGGTCTGGGGGGCCGGGGCACAGATACGCAGTATTTT. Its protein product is CARPGLGGRGTDTQYF.